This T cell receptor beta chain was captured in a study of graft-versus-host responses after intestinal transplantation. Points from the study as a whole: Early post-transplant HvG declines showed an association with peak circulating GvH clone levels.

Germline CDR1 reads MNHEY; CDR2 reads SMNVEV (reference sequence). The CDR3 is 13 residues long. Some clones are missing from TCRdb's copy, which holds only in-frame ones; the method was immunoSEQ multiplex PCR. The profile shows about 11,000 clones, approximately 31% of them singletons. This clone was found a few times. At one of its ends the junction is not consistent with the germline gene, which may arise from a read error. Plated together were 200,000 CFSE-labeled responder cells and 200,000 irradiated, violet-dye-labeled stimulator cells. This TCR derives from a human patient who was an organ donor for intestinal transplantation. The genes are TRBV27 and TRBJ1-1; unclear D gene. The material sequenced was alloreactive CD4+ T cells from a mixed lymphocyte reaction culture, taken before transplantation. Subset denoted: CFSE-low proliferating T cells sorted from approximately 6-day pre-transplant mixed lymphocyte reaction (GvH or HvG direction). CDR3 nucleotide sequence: TGTGCCAGCAGACTTGTACAGAACGCTGAAGCTTTCTTT. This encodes CASRLVQNAEAFF.